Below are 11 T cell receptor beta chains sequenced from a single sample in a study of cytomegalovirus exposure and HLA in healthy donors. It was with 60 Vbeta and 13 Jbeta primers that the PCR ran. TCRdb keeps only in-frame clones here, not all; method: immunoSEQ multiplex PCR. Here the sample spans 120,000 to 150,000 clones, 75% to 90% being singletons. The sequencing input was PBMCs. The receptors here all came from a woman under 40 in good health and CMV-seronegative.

DNA of the CDR3: TGTGCCAGCAGTGAAATTCGGGGAGCTAATGAAAAACTGTTTTTT. Translation gives CASSEIRGANEKLFF. The V and J genes are TRBV6-1 and TRBJ1-4; D remains ambiguous. Per germline, CDR1 MNHNS and CDR2 SASEGT. There are 15 residues in the CDR3. V lost 2 bases to trimming and J lost 3 bases, with 10 bases between them.

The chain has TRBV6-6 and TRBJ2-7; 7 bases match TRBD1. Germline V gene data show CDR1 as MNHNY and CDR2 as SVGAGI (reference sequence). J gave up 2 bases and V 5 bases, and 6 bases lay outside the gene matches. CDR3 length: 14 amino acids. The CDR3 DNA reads TGTGCCAGCAGTATACAGGGGACCGCCTACGAGCAGTACTTC. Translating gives CASSIQGTAYEQYF.

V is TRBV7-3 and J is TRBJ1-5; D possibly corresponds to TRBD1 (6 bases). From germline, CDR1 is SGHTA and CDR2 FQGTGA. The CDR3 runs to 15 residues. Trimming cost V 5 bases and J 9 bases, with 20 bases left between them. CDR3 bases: TGTGCCAGCAGCCCCCAGGGGCAGGGAAGCCCGCCCCAGCATTTT. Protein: CASSPQGQGSPPQHF.

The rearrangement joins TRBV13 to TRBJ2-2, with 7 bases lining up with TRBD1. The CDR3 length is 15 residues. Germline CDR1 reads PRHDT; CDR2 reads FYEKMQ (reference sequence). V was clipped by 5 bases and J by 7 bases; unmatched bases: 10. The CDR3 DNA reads TGTGCCAGCAGCCGCGTTAGACAGGGTGGCGGGGAGCTGTTTTTT. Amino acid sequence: CASSRVRQGGGELFF.

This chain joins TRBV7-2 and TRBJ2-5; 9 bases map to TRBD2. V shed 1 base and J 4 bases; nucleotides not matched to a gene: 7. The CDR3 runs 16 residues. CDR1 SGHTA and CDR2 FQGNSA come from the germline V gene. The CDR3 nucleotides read TGTGCCAGCAGCTTAGGGGCTAGCGGGGTCCGAGAGACCCAGTACTTC. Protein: CASSLGASGVRETQYF.

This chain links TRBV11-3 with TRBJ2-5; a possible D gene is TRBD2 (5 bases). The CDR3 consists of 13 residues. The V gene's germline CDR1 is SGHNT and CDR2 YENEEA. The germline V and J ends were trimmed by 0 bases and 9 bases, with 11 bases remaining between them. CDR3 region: CASSLDPSGSQYF. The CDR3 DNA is TGTGCCAGCAGCTTAGACCCGTCGGGGTCCCAGTACTTC.

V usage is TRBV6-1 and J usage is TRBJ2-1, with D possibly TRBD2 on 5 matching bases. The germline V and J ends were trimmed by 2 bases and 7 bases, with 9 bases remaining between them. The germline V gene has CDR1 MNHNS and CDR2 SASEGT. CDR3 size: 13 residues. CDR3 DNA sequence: TGTGCCAGCAGTGAATCACAGCGGAATGAGCAGTTCTTC. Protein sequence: CASSESQRNEQFF.

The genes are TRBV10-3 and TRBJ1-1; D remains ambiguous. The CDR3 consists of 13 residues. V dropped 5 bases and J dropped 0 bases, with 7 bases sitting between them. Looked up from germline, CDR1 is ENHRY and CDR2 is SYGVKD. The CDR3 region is CAISLRVNTEAFF. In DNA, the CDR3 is TGTGCCATCAGTTTGAGGGTGAACACTGAAGCTTTCTTT.

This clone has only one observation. The CDR3 is CASTQGNSYEQYF. The CDR3 DNA reads as TGTGCCAGCACACAGGGAAACTCCTACGAGCAGTACTTC. This rearrangement joins TRBV27 to TRBJ2-7; D may be TRBD1 (6 bases). Per the germline V gene, CDR1 is MNHEY and CDR2 is SMNVEV (reference sequence). CDR3 length: 13 amino acids. Trimming left V 7 bases short and J 0 bases short, with 10 bases between.

CDR3 loop: CASSLVASRDNEQFF. In nucleotides, the CDR3 is TGCGCCAGCAGCTTGGTGGCTAGCAGAGACAATGAGCAGTTCTTC. The rearrangement joins TRBV5-1 to TRBJ2-1; perhaps TRBD2 as D (5 bases). This CDR3 spans 15 amino acids. CDR1 is SGHRS, CDR2 YFSETQ, per germline. V lost 0 bases and J lost 5, with 12 bases in between. The whole variable domain, filled in from reference TRBV5-1 and TRBJ2-1, reads KAGVTQTPRYLIKTRGQQVTLSCSPISGHRSVSWYQQTPGQGLQFLFEYFSETQRNKGNFPGRFSGRQFSNSRSEMNVSTLELGDSALYLCASSLVASRDNEQFFGPGTRLTVL.

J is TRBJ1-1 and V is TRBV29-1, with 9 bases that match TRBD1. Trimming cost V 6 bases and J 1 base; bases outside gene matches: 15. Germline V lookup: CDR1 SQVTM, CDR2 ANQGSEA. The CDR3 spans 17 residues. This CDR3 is CSVLKRPGQGQNTEAFF. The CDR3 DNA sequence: TGCAGCGTCCTGAAACGGCCGGGACAGGGACAGAACACTGAAGCTTTCTTT. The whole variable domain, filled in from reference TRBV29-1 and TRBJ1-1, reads SAVISQKPSRDICQRGTSLTIQCQVDSQVTMMFWYRQQPGQSLTLIATANQGSEATYESGFVIDKFPISRPNLTFSTLTVSNMSPEDSSIYLCSVLKRPGQGQNTEAFFGQGTRLTVV.